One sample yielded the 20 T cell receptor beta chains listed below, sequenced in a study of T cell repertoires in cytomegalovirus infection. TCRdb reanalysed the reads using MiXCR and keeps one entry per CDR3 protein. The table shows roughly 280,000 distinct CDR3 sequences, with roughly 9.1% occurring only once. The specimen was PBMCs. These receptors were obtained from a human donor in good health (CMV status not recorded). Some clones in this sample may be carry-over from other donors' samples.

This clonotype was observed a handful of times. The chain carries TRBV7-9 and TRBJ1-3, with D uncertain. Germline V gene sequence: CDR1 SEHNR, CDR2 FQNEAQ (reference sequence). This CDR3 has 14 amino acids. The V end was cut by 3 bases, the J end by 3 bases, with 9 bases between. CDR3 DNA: TGTGCCAGCAGCTTCCAGACTGATGGAAACACCATATATTTT. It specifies CASSFQTDGNTIYF.

The CDR3 loop is CSVFTQGANYGYTF. DNA of the CDR3: TGCAGCGTTTTTACTCAGGGGGCGAACTATGGCTACACCTTC. V is TRBV29-1 and J is TRBJ1-2; 8 nucleotides line up with TRBD1. Germline trimming cut 5 bases from V and 2 bases from J; bases unmatched to any gene: 7. The CDR3 covers 14 residues. CDR1 is SQVTM and CDR2 is ANQGSEA in the germline V gene.

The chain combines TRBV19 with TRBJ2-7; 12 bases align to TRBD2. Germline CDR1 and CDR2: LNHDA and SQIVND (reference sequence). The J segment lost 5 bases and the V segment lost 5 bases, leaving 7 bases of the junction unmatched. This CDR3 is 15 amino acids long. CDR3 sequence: CASSSKTSGSHEQYF. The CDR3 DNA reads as TGTGCCAGTAGTTCGAAGACTAGCGGGAGCCACGAGCAGTACTTC.

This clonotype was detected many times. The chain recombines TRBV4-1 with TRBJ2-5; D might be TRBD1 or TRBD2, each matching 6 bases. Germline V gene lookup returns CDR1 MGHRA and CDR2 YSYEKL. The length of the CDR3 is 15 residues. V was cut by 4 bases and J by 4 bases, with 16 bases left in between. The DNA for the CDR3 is TGCGCCAGCAGCCCGCCCGCGGAGGGGGGAGAGACCCAGTACTTC. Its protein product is CASSPPAEGGETQYF.

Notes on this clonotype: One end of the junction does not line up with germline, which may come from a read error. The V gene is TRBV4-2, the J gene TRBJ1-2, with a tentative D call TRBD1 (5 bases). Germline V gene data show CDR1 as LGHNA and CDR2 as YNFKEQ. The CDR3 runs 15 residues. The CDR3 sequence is CVSSQSQGSQYGYTF. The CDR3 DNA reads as TGTGTCAGCAGCCAATCGCAGGGAAGTCAGTATGGCTACACCTTC.

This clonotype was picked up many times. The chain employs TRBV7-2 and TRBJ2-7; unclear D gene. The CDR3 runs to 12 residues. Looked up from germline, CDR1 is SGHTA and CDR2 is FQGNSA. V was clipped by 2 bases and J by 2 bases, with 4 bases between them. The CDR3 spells CASSLPAYEQYF. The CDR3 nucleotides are TGTGCCAGCAGCTTACCCGCCTACGAGCAGTACTTC.

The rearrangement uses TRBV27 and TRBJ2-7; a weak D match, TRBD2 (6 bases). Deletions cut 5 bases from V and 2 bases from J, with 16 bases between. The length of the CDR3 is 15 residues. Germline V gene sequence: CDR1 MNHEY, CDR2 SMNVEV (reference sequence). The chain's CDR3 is CASSRAGSPTYEQYF. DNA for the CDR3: TGTGCCAGCAGTCGGGCGGGGTCCCCGACCTACGAGCAGTACTTC.

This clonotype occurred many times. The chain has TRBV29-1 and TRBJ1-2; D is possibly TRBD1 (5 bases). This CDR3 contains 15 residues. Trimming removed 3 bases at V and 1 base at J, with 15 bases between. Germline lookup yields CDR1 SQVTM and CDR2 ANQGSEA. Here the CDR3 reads CSVDPQGPFNYGYTF. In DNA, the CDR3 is TGCAGCGTTGATCCTCAGGGCCCCTTTAACTATGGCTACACCTTC.

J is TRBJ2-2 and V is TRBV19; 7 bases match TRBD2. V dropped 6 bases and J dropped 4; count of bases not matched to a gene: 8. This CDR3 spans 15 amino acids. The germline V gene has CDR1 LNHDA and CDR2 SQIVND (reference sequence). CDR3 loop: CASRWEGSSTGELFF. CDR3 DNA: TGTGCCAGTAGATGGGAGGGGTCGAGCACCGGGGAGCTGTTTTTT.

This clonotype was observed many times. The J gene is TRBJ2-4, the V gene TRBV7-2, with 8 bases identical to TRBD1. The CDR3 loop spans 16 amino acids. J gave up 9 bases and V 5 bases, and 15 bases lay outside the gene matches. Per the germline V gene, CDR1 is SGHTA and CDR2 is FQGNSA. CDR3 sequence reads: CASSTQGAPLRSIQYF. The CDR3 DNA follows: TGTGCCAGCAGCACCCAGGGGGCCCCACTAAGGAGCATTCAGTACTTC.

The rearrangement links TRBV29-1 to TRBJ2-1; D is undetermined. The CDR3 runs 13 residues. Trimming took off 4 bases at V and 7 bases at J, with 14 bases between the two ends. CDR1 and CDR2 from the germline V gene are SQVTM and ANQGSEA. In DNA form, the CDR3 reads TGCAGCGTTGCAGGTCGCGCCCGGAATGAGCAGTTCTTC. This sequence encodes CSVAGRARNEQFF.

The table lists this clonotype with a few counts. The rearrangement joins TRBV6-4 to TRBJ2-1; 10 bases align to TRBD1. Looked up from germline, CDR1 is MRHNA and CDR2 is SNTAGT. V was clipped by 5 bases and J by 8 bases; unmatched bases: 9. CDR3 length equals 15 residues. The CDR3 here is CASSPGQGEADEQFF. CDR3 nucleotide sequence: TGTGCCAGCAGTCCCGGACAGGGGGAAGCGGATGAGCAGTTCTTC.

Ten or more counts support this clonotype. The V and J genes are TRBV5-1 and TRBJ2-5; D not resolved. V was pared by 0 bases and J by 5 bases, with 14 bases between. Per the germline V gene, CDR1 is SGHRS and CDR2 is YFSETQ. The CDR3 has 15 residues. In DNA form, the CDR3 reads TGCGCCAGCAGCTTGGGCCTCGCAGATGTGGAGACCCAGTACTTC. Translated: CASSLGLADVETQYF.

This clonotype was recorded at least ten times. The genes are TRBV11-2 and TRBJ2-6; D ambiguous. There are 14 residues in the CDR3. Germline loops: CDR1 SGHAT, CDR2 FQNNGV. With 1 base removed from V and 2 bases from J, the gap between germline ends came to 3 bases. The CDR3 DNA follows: TGTGCCAGCAGCTTAGTAACTGGGGCCAACGTCCTGACTTTC. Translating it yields CASSLVTGANVLTF.

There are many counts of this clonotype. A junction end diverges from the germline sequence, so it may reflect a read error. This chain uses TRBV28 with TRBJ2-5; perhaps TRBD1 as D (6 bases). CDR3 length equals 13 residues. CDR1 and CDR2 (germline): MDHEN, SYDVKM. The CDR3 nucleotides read TGTGCCAGCAGTGTGAGGACAGCGAGTGCTTGGAACTTC. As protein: CASSVRTASAWNF.

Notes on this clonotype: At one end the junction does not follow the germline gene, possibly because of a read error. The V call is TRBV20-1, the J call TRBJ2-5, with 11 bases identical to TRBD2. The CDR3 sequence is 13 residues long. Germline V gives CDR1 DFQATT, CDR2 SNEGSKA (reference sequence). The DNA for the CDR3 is TGCAGTGCTCCACTAGCGGGGGAAGAGACCGAGTACTTC. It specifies CSAPLAGEETEYF.

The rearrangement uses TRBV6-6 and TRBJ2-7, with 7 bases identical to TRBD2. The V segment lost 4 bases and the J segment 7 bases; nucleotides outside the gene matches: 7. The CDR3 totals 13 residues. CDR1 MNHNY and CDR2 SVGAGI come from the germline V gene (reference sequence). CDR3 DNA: TGTGCCAGCAGTTGGGGCGGGAGATTGGAGCAGTACTTC. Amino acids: CASSWGGRLEQYF.

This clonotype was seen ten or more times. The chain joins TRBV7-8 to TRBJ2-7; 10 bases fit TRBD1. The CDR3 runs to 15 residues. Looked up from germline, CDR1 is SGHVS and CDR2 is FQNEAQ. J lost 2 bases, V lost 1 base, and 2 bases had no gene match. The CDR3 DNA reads TGTGCCAGCAGCTTAGGGGACAGGGGACCCTACGAGCAGTACTTC. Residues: CASSLGDRGPYEQYF.

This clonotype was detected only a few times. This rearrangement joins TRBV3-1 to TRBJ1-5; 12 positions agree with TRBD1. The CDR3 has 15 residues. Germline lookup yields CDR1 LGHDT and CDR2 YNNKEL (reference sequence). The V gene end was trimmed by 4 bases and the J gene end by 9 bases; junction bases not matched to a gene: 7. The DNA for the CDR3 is TGTGCCAGCAGCCCGAAGGGACAGGGGGCTAGGCCCCAGCATTTT. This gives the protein CASSPKGQGARPQHF.

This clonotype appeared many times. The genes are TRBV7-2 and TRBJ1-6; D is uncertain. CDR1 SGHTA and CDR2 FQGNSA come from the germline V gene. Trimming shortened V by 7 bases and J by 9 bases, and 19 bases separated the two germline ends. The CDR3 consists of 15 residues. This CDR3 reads CASIQDAAASSPLHF. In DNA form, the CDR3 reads TGTGCCAGCATCCAGGATGCGGCAGCATCTTCACCCCTCCACTTT.